These 8 T cell receptor beta chains originate from one sample sequenced in a study of shared clonotypes between healthy human individuals. Sequencing was performed with immunoSEQ multiplex PCR; in TCRdb, only in-frame clones are kept and a portion is missing. Of roughly 2 million clones in the sample, approximately 95% are singletons; the top ten hold 0.1% to 0.15%. Input material: naive CD4+ T cells sorted from blood. The sample's subset: CD45RA+ positively selected. The receptors come from a young man in good health.

This clone was observed a few times. This rearrangement joins TRBV18 to TRBJ2-3, with D possibly matching TRBD1 (5 bases). Germline loops: CDR1 KGHSH, CDR2 LQKENI. CDR3 length equals 16 residues. V dropped 5 bases and J dropped 2 bases, with 17 bases sitting between them. This CDR3 reads CASSVGQGGFTDTQYF. Written as DNA, the CDR3 is TGTGCCAGCTCAGTGGGGCAGGGCGGATTCACAGATACGCAGTATTTT. Together with reference TRBV18 and TRBJ2-3, the CDR3 gives the full variable domain: NAGVMQNPRHLVRRRGQEARLRCSPMKGHSHVYWYRQLPEEGLKFMVYLQKENIIDESGMPKERFSAEFPKEGPSILRIQQVVRGDSAAYFCASSVGQGGFTDTQYFGPGTRLTVL.

This clone is a singleton in its sample. This chain uses TRBV29-1 with TRBJ1-1; TRBD1 matches at 7 bases. Germline lookup yields CDR1 SQVTM and CDR2 ANQGSEA. The CDR3 totals 12 residues. J was trimmed by 1 base and V by 7 bases; bases with no gene match: 3. DNA for the CDR3: TGCAGCGGTGGACAGGAGAACACTGAAGCTTTCTTT. It specifies CSGGQENTEAFF.

Remarks on this clone: The same CDR3 also results from other DNA sequences found in this sample. V is TRBV2 and J is TRBJ1-1; D is possibly TRBD1 (5 bases). V was cut by 4 bases and J by 1 base, with 10 bases left in between. The CDR3 is 14 residues long. Germline-derived CDR1 and CDR2 are SNHLY and FYNNEI. In nucleotides, the CDR3 is TGTGCCAGCAGTGGCCAGGGAAGGAACACTGAAGCTTTCTTT. This encodes CASSGQGRNTEAFF.

The J gene is TRBJ2-1, the V gene TRBV4-2; 11 nucleotides agree with TRBD2. V gave up 0 bases and J gave up 0 bases; unmatched junction bases: 7. Germline V gene lookup returns CDR1 LGHNA and CDR2 YNFKEQ. The CDR3 covers 19 residues. The CDR3 DNA is TGTGCCAGCAGCCAAGATGGGGCTAGCGGGGGGAGCTCCTACAATGAGCAGTTCTTC. Translated, it gives CASSQDGASGGSSYNEQFF.

The chain has TRBV7-9 and TRBJ1-1; 8 nucleotides align to TRBD1. CDR1 is SEHNR, CDR2 FQNEAQ, per germline (reference sequence). The CDR3 consists of 16 residues. V gave up 5 bases and J gave up 1 base; unmatched junction bases: 9. In DNA, the CDR3 is TGTGCCAGCAGCCAGGGGGCGGGGTTTGGGAACACTGAAGCTTTCTTT. Residues: CASSQGAGFGNTEAFF.

As regards this clone: The same CDR3 is also encoded by other DNA sequences in this sample. The chain uses TRBV6-5 and TRBJ2-5, with D perhaps TRBD1 (6 bases). Germline V CDR1 and CDR2: MNHEY, SVGAGI. The CDR3 covers 14 residues. Trimming took 0 bases from V and 5 from J, leaving 10 bases between them. CDR3 nucleotide sequence: TGTGCCAGCAGTTACTCACAGGGTTGGGAGACCCAGTACTTC. Amino acid sequence: CASSYSQGWETQYF.

The count of this clone is one. The chain joins TRBV30 to TRBJ2-4, with D perhaps TRBD1 or TRBD2 (5 bases each). The CDR3 has 14 amino acids. Germline lookup yields CDR1 GTSNPN and CDR2 SVGIG (reference sequence). V was pared by 2 bases and J by 6 bases, with 14 bases between. CDR3 protein: CAWSPPIGTNIQYF. The CDR3 DNA is TGTGCCTGGAGTCCCCCAATAGGGACAAACATTCAGTACTTC.

The V call is TRBV10-3, the J call TRBJ2-3, with 9 bases aligning to TRBD2. This CDR3 is built from 16 residues. Trimming at V came to 6 bases and at J to 5 bases, leaving 12 bases not matched to a gene. The V gene's germline CDR1 is ENHRY and CDR2 SYGVKD. The CDR3 loop is CAISPGGGGAVDTQYF. CDR3 nucleotides: TGTGCCATCAGCCCCGGGGGCGGGGGGGCCGTAGATACGCAGTATTTT.